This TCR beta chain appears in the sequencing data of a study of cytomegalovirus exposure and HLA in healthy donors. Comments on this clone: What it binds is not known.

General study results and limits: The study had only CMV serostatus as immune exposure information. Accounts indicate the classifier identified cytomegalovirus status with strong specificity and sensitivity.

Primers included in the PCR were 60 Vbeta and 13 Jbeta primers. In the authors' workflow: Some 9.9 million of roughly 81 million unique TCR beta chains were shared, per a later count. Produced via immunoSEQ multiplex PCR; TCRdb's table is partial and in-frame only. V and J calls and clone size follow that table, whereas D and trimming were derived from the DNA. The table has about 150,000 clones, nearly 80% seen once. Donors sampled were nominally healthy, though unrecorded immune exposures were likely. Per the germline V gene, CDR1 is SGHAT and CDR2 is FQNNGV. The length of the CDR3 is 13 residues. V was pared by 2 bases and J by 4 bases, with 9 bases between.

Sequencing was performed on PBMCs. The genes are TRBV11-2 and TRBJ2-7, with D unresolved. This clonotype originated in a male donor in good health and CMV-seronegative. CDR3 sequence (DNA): TGTGCCAGCAGCTTAATCCAGAATTACGAGCAGTACTTC. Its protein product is CASSLIQNYEQYF.